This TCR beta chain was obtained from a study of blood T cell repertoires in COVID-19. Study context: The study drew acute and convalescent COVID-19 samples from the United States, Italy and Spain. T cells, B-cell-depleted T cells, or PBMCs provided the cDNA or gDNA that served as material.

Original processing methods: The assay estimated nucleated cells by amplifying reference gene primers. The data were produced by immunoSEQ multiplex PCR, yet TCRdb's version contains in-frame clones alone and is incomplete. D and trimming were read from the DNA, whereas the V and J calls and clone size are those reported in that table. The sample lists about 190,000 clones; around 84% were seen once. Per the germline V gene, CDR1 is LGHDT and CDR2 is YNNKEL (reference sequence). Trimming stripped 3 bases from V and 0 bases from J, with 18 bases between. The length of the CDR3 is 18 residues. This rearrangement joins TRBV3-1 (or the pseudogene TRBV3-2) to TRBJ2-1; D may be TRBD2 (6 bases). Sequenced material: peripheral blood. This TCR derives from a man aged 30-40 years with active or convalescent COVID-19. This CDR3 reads CASSHRLALTSSYNEQFF. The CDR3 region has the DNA TGTGCCAGCAGCCACCGTCTAGCGCTCACCAGCTCCTACAATGAGCAGTTCTTC.